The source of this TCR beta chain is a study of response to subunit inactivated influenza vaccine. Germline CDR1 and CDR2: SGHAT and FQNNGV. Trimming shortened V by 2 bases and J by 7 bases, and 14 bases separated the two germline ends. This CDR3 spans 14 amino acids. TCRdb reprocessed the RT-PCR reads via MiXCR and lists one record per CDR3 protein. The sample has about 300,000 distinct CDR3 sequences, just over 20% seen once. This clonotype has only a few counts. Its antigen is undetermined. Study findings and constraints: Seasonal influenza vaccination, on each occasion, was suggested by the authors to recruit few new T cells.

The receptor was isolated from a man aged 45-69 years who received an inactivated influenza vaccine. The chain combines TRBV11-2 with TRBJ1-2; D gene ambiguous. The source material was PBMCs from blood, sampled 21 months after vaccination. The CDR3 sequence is CASSLQESSFGYTF. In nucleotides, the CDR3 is TGTGCCAGCAGCTTACAGGAATCGTCGTTTGGCTACACCTTC.